This TCR beta chain was documented in a study of blood T cell repertoires in COVID-19. Original processing methods: Amplification of reference gene primers provided the estimated nucleated cell counts. Only in-frame clones appear in the TCRdb table, and some are missing; sequencing was by immunoSEQ multiplex PCR. D and trimming come from the DNA, and the V and J calls and clone size come from that table. The table records 100,000 or so clones, roughly nine tenths of them present only once. The germline V and J ends were trimmed by 0 bases and 9 bases, with 10 bases remaining between them. The germline gives CDR1 SGDLS, CDR2 YYNGEE. The length of the CDR3 is 14 residues.

This sequence joins TRBV9 and TRBJ1-6; D is undetermined. Source material: peripheral blood. The TCR sequence derives from a woman of 80 years or more with acute or convalescent COVID-19. CDR3 protein: CASSVDSGFSPLHF. As DNA, the CDR3 is TGTGCCAGCAGCGTAGATAGCGGTTTTTCACCCCTCCACTTT.